Given below is one TCR beta chain in context. What it recognizes is unknown. The CDR3 has 12 residues. V lost 6 bases, J lost 6 bases, and 9 bases lay in between. CDR1 and CDR2 from the germline V gene are LGHNA and YSLEER. The assay was immunoSEQ multiplex PCR, and TCRdb's table has in-frame clones only and misses some. In the table there are tens of thousands of clones, just under 95% of which are singletons. The data stem from a study of cytomegalovirus exposure and HLA in healthy donors. Findings and caveats of the study: Three CMV-associated chains proved CMV antigen-specific in vitro. TCR sequences were mostly rare, though some public TCRs occurred in many donors.

The donors were part of the validation cohort, which consisted of more than 90 subjects and was separate from the first cohort of 670 or so subjects. The sequenced sample was PBMCs. The TCR sequence derives from a man aged 18 to 30 in good health and CMV-seropositive. This chain joins TRBV4-3 and TRBJ2-1, with D possibly matching TRBD1 (6 bases). CDR3 sequence (DNA): TGCGCCAGCAGTCAACAGGGCAATGAGCAGTTCTTC. Its translation: CASSQQGNEQFF.